This TCR beta chain appears in the sequencing data of a study of cytomegalovirus exposure and HLA in healthy donors. Study conclusions and caveats: TCR beta sequences numbering roughly 16,000 were associated with HLA alleles at 0.05 false discovery rate in a later analysis. The study flagged approximately 180 TCR beta chains as cytomegalovirus-associated.

V lost 7 bases to trimming and J lost 1 base; unmatched junction nucleotides: 3. There are 13 residues in the CDR3. Germline CDR1 reads GTSNPN; CDR2 reads SVGIG (reference sequence). Notes on this clone: No antigen is known for it.

The PCR was carried out with 60 Vbeta primers and 13 Jbeta primers. Repertoires were generated with immunoSEQ multiplex PCR, while TCRdb's copy carries only in-frame clones and drops some. The sample yields about 160,000 clones, almost 85% seen once. The sample was PBMCs. V is TRBV30 and J is TRBJ2-3; 9 bases are a match to TRBD2. The clonotype was recovered from a man aged 25-45 years in good health and CMV-seronegative. Here the CDR3 DNA reads TGTGCCTCTTCTAGCGGGGGCACAGATACGCAGTATTTT. As protein: CASSSGGTDTQYF.